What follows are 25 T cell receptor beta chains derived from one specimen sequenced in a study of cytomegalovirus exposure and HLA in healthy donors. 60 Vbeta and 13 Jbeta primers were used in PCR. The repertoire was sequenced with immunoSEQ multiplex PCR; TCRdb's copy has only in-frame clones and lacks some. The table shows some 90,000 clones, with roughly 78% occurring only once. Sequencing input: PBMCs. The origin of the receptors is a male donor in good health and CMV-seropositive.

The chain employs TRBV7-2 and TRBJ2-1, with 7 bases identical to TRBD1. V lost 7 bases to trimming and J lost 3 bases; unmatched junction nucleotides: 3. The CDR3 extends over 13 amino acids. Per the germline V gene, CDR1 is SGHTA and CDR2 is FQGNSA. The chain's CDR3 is CASTGQYYNEQFF. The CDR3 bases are TGTGCCAGCACGGGACAGTACTACAATGAGCAGTTCTTC.

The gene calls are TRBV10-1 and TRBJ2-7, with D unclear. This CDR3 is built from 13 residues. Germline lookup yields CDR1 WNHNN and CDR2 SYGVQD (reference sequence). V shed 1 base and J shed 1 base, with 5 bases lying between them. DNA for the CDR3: TGCGCCAGCAGTGAGTACAGATCCTACGAGCAGTACTTC. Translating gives CASSEYRSYEQYF.

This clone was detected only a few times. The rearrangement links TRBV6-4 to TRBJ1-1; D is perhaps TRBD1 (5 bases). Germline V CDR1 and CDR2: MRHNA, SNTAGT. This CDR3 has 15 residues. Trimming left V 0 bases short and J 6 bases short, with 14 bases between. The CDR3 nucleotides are TGTGCCAGCAGTGACTCGAGTCGGACAAGGGCTGAAGCTTTCTTT. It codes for CASSDSSRTRAEAFF.

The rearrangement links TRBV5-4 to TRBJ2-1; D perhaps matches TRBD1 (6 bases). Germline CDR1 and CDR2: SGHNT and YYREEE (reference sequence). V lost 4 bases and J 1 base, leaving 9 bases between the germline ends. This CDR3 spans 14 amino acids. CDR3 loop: CASSPDRSYNEQFF. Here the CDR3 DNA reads TGTGCCAGCAGCCCGGACAGATCCTACAATGAGCAGTTCTTC.

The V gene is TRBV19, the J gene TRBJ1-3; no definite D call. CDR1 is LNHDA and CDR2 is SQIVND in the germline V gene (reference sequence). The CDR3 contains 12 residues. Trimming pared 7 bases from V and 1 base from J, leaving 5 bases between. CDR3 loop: CASMSSGNTIYF. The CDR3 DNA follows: TGTGCCAGTATGAGTTCTGGAAACACCATATATTTT.

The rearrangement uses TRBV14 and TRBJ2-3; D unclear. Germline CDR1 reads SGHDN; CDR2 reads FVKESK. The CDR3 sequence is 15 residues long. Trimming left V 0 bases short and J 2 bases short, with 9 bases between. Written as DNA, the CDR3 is TGTGCCAGCAGCCAAGAATTGCTACCCACAGATACGCAGTATTTT. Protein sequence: CASSQELLPTDTQYF.

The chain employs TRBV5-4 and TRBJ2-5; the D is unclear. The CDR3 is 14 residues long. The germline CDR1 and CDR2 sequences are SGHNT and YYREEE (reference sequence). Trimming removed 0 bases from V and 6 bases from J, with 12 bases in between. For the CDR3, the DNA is TGTGCCAGCAGCTTGGGGCAGCGCGAAAAGACCCAGTACTTC. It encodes CASSLGQREKTQYF.

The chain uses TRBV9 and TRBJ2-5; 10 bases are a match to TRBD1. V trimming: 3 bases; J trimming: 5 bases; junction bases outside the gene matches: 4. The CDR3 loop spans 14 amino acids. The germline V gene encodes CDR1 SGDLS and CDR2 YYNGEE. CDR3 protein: CASSGQGAKETQYF. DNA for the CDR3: TGTGCCAGCAGCGGACAGGGGGCGAAGGAGACCCAGTACTTC.

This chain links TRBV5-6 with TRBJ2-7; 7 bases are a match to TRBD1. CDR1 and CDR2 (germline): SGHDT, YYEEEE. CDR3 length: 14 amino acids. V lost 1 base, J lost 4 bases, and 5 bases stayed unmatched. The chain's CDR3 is CASSLTGVGYEQYF. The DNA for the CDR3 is TGTGCCAGCAGCTTGACAGGGGTAGGATACGAGCAGTACTTC. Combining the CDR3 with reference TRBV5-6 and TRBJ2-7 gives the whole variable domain DAGVTQSPTHLIKTRGQQVTLRCSPKSGHDTVSWYQQALGQGPQFIFQYYEEEERQRGNFPDRFSGHQFPNYSSELNVNALLLGDSALYLCASSLTGVGYEQYFGPGTRLTVT.

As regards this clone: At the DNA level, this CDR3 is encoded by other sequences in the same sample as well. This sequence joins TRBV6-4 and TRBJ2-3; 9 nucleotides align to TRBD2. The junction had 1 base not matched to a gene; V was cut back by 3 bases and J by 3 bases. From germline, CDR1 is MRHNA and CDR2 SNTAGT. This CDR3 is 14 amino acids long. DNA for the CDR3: TGTGCCAGCAGTGATAGCGGGGGAACAGATACGCAGTATTTT. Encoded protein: CASSDSGGTDTQYF.

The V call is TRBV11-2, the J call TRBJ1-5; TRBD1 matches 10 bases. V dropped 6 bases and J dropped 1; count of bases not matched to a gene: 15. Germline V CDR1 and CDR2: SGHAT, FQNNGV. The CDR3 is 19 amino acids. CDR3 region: CASSRPGQGNLGSNQPQHF. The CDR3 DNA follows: TGTGCCAGCAGTCGGCCGGGACAGGGGAATTTGGGGAGCAATCAGCCCCAGCATTTT.

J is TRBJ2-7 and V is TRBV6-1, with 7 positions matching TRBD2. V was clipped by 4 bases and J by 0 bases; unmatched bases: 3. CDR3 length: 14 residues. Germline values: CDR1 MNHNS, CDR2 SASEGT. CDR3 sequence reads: CASSVGGSSYEQYF. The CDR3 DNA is TGTGCCAGCAGTGTCGGCGGGAGCTCCTACGAGCAGTACTTC.

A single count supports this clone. CDR3 protein: CASSMQDRQNTEAFF. CDR3 sequence (DNA): TGTGCCAGTAGTATGCAGGACAGGCAGAACACTGAAGCTTTCTTT. V usage is TRBV19 and J usage is TRBJ1-1; 7 bases agree with TRBD1. The CDR3 spans 15 residues. Looked up from germline, CDR1 is LNHDA and CDR2 is SQIVND (reference sequence). Germline trimming cut 3 bases from V and 1 base from J; bases unmatched to any gene: 5.

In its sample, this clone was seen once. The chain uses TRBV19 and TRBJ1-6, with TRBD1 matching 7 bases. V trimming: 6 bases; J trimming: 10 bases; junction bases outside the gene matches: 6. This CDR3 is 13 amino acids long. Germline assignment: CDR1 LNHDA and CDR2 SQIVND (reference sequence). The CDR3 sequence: CASRLKQGSPLHF. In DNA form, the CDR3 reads TGTGCCAGTAGACTAAAACAGGGGTCACCCCTCCACTTT.

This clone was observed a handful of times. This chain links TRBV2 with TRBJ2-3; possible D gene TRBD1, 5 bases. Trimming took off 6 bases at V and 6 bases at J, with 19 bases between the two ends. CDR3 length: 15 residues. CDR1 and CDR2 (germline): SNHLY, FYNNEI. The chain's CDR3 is CASSPLMGQWDTQYF. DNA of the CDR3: TGTGCCAGCAGCCCTCTAATGGGGCAGTGGGATACGCAGTATTTT.

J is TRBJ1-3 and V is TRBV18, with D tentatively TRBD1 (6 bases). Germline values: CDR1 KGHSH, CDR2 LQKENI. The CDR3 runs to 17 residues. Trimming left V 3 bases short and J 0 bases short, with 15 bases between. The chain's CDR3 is CASSPSDRTSSGNTIYF. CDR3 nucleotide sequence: TGTGCCAGCTCACCTTCTGACAGGACTAGCTCTGGAAACACCATATATTTT.

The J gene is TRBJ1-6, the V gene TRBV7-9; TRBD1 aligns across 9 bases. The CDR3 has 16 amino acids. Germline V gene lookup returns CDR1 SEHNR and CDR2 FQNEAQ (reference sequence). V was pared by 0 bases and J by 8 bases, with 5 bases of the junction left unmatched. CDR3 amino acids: CASSLAGTGRDSPLHF. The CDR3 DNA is TGTGCCAGCAGCTTAGCGGGGACAGGGAGGGATTCACCCCTCCACTTT.

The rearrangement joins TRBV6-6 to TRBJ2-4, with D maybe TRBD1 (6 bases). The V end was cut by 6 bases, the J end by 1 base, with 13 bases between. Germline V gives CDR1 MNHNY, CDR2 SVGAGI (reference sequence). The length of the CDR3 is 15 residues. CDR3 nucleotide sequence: TGTGCCAGCAGCCGCCCTAGGGGGGCCAAAAACATTCAGTACTTC. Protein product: CASSRPRGAKNIQYF.

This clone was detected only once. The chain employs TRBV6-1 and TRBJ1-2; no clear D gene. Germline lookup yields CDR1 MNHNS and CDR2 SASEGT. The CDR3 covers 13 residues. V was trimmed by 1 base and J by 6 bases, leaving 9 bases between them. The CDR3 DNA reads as TGTGCCAGCAGTGAAGTATTAGAGGATGGCTACACCTTC. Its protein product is CASSEVLEDGYTF.

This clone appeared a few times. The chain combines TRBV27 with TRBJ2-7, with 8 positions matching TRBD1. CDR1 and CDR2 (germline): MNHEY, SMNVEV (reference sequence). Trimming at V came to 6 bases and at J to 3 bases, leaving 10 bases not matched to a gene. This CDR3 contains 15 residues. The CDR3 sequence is CASSLMTGEVYEQYF. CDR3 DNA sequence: TGTGCCAGCAGCCTAATGACAGGGGAGGTCTACGAGCAGTACTTC.

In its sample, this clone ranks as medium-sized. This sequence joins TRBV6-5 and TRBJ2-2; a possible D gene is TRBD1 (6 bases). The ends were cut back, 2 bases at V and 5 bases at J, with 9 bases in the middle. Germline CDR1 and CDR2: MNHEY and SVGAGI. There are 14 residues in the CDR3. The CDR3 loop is CASSYQGMTGELFF. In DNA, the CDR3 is TGTGCCAGCAGTTACCAGGGGATGACCGGGGAGCTGTTTTTT.

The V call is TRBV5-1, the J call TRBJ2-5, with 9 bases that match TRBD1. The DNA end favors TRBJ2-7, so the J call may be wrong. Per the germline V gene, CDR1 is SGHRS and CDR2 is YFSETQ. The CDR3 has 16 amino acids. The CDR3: CASSRTAGTGSYEQYF. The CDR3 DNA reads TGCGCCAGCAGCAGAACCGCCGGGACAGGGTCCTACGAGCAGTACTTC.

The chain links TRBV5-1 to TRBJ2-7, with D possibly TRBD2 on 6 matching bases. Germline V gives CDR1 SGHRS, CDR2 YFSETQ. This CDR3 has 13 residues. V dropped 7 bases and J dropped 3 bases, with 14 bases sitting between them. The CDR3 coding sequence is TGCGCCAGCGGGACTGGGGCAGGCTACGAGCAGTACTTC. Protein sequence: CASGTGAGYEQYF.

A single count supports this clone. CDR3 sequence reads: CAWSVKGAGGYEQYF. The CDR3 DNA is TGTGCCTGGAGTGTAAAAGGGGCAGGGGGGTACGAGCAGTACTTC. The genes are TRBV30 and TRBJ2-7; D is perhaps TRBD1 (7 bases). Germline assignment: CDR1 GTSNPN and CDR2 SVGIG (reference sequence). This CDR3 is built from 15 residues. Trimming shortened V by 0 bases and J by 4 bases, and 16 bases separated the two germline ends.

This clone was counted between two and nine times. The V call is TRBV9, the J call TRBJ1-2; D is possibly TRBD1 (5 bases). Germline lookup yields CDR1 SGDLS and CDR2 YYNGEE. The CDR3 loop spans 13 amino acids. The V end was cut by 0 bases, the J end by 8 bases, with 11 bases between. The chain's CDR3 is CASSVEKGRGYTF. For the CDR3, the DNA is TGTGCCAGCAGCGTAGAAAAGGGGCGAGGCTACACCTTC.